This T cell receptor (beta chain) was found in a study of CD8+CD57+ T cells in acquired aplastic anemia. About the study: When averaged, DNA from sorted CD4+ and CD8+ cells came to 3 to 4 ug. Study observations and caveats: Patients and controls shared around 30 CD8+ CDR3 sequences.

Genomic DNA, the template, was used for profiling of the TCR beta VDJ and CDR3. TCRdb called the reads again in MiXCR, with one record for every CDR3 protein. The table lists over 150,000 distinct CDR3 sequences, nearly 65% of them singletons. Of note for this clonotype: As yet, its antigen is unknown.

This CDR3 comprises 16 residues. V was pared by 4 bases and J by 4 bases, with 19 bases between. The germline V gene has CDR1 MNHEY and CDR2 SVGAGI. Flow cytometry had shown expanded CD8+CD57+ cells in the patients chosen for sequencing. Severe acquired aplastic anemia affected all patients. Patients were treatment-naive when blood was sampled. This TCR came from a human donor with aplastic anemia. The chain couples TRBV6-5 to TRBJ1-1, with D uncertain. Sequenced: sorted CD4+, CD8+, or CD8+CD57+ T cells (not recorded which) from PBMCs. Here the CDR3 DNA reads TGTGCCAGCAGTTTCCTCGTGGAGCGGAGAGGCACTGAAGCTTTCTTT. Its translation: CASSFLVERRGTEAFF.